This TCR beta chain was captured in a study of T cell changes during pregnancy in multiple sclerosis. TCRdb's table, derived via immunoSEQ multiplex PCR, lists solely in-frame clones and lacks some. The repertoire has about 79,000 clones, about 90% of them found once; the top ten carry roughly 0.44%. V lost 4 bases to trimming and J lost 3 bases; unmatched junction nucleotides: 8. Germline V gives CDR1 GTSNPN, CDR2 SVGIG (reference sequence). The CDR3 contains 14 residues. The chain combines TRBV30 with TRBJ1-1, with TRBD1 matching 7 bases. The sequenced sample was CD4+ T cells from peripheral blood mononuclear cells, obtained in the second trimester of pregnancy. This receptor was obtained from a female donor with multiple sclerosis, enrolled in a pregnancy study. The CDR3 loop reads CAWTRQGVDTEAFF. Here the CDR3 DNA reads TGTGCCTGGACAAGACAGGGTGTAGACACTGAAGCTTTCTTT. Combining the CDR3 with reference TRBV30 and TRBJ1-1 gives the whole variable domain SQTIHQWPATLVQPVGSPLSLECTVEGTSNPNLYWYRQAAGRGLQLLFYSVGIGQISSEVPQNLSASRPQDRQFILSSKKLLLSDSGFYLCAWTRQGVDTEAFFGQGTRLTVV.